The rows below give T cell receptor beta chains drawn from one sample of a study of T cell repertoires in cytomegalovirus infection. From the reads, TCRdb called clonotypes with MiXCR, one entry per CDR3 protein. The sample shows a few hundred thousand distinct CDR3 sequences, about 44% of them seen only once. Their antigen targets remain unknown. Sample: cultured PBMCs, taken from culture after CMV antigen stimulation. These receptors all stem from a human donor in good health (CMV status not recorded). Some clones in this sample may be carry-over from other donors' samples. Each CDR3 is given with its conserved first and last residue. The D gene is left open where the match is weak. The size field is filled for only some rows; it gives once, few, many or a size class.

>TRBV6-1|TRBJ1-2|NA|TRBD1
CASSGRQGPRKGYTF
TGTGCCAGCAGTGGTAGACAGGGGCCCAGGAAGGGCTACACCTTC
>TRBV12-3/TRBV12-4|TRBJ2-1|NA|NA
CASSEGLDNEQFF
TGTGCCAGCAGTGAGGGACTTGACAATGAGCAGTTCTTC
>TRBV27|TRBJ2-7|NA|NA
CASSLTSGTLAYEQYF
TGTGCCAGCAGTTTAACCTCCGGGACCCTAGCCTACGAGCAGTACTTC
>TRBV20-1|TRBJ2-7|NA|TRBD2
CSASSGTSIAYEQYF
TGCAGTGCTAGCTCCGGGACTAGCATCGCCTACGAGCAGTACTTC
>TRBV18|TRBJ2-1|NA|TRBD2
CASSRSRPGGVNEQFF
TGTGCCAGCTCAAGATCCCGCCCGGGAGGCGTCAATGAGCAGTTCTTC
>TRBV11-2|TRBJ1-2|NA|NA
CASSPRQYGYTF
TGTGCCAGCAGCCCACGACAGTATGGCTACACCTTC
>TRBV19|TRBJ1-5|NA|NA
CASSLWGLDQPQHF
TGTGCCAGTAGTCTTTGGGGGCTTGATCAGCCCCAGCATTTT
>TRBV2|TRBJ2-3|NA|NA
CATMRADTQYF
TGTGCCACCATGAGGGCAGATACGCAGTATTTT
>TRBV11-2|TRBJ2-7|few|TRBD1
CASSAFDRGLEQYF
TGTGCCAGCAGCGCTTTCGACAGGGGCCTGGAGCAGTACTTC
>TRBV12-3/TRBV12-4|TRBJ2-5|NA|TRBD2
CVSSTGTSGGAQETQYF
TGTGTCAGCAGCACCGGGACTAGCGGGGGGGCCCAAGAGACCCAGTACTTC
>TRBV11-2|TRBJ2-1|NA|NA
CASSFLIEQGEQFF
TGTGCCAGCAGCTTCTTGATCGAACAGGGTGAGCAGTTCTTC
>TRBV6-2/TRBV6-3|TRBJ2-2|few|TRBD1
CASSYTRDRGYTGELFF
TGTGCCAGCAGTTACACCCGGGACAGGGGATACACCGGGGAGCTGTTTTTT
>TRBV14|TRBJ1-1|NA|NA
CASSGTLGKAFF
TGTGCCAGCAGCGGGACTCTTGGGAAAGCTTTCTTT
>TRBV29-1|TRBJ2-1|NA|NA
CSVAFTIGSYNEQFF
TGCAGCGTAGCATTTACAATAGGCTCCTACAATGAGCAGTTCTTC
>TRBV20-1|TRBJ2-7|NA|NA
CSASGGINEQYF
TGCAGTGCTAGTGGGGGGATTAACGAGCAGTACTTC
>TRBV29-1|TRBJ1-1|NA|TRBD1
CSVPGTGGLDTEAFF
TGCAGCGTCCCAGGGACAGGGGGCTTGGACACTGAAGCTTTCTTT
>TRBV4-3|TRBJ1-5|few|NA
CASSQDRSFGQPQHF
TGCGCCAGCAGCCAAGATCGAAGTTTCGGTCAGCCCCAGCATTTT
>TRBV5-4|TRBJ2-5|NA|NA
CASSEEYQETQYF
TGTGCCAGCAGCGAGGAGTACCAAGAGACCCAGTACTTC
>TRBV20-1|TRBJ1-6|once|NA
CSAIFRVWNNSPLHF
TGCAGTGCTATTTTCAGGGTTTGGAATAATTCACCCCTCCACTTT
>TRBV12-3/TRBV12-4|TRBJ2-7|NA|NA
CASSLGGVTYEQYF
TGTGCCAGCAGTTTAGGCGGAGTCACCTACGAGCAGTACTTC
>TRBV20-1|TRBJ2-7|once|NA
CSATLATAYEQYF
TGCAGTGCAACCCTAGCGACCGCCTACGAGCAGTACTTC
>TRBV7-8|TRBJ1-1|many|NA
CASSLMNTEAFF
TGTGCCAGCAGCTTGATGAACACTGAAGCTTTCTTT
>TRBV7-6|TRBJ1-1|few|NA
CASSPTVMNTEAFF
TGTGCCAGCAGCCCCACAGTTATGAACACTGAAGCTTTCTTT
>TRBV7-2|TRBJ2-1|few|NA
CASSYRGNTGNEQFF
TGTGCCAGCAGCTATAGGGGTAACACGGGCAATGAGCAGTTCTTC
>TRBV24-1|TRBJ1-2|NA|NA
CATSDYENGYTF
TGTGCCACCAGTGATTACGAGAATGGCTACACCTTC
>TRBV6-5|TRBJ1-6|NA|TRBD1
CASRRGQGDNSPLHF
TGTGCCAGCAGACGAGGACAGGGAGATAATTCACCCCTCCACTTT
>TRBV6-1|TRBJ2-1|NA|NA
CASSERSPWVVDNEQFF
TGTGCCAGCAGTGAACGCAGTCCCTGGGTAGTGGACAATGAGCAGTTCTTC
>TRBV7-2|TRBJ1-2|NA|NA
CASRPGTNYGYTF
TGTGCCAGCAGACCGGGGACTAACTATGGCTACACCTTC
>TRBV25-1|TRBJ1-1|NA|TRBD1
CATRPDRGPVGEAFF
TGTGCCACCCGACCGGACAGGGGCCCAGTGGGCGAAGCTTTCTTT
>TRBV2|TRBJ2-5|once|NA
CASTPGQGETQYF
TGTGCCAGCACCCCGGGGCAGGGAGAGACCCAGTACTTC
>TRBV7-6|TRBJ1-4|NA|NA
CASSPRRYNEKLFF
TGTGCCAGCAGCCCCAGACGGTATAATGAAAAACTGTTTTTT
>TRBV6-1|TRBJ1-2|NA|TRBD1
CASSYLDREYGYTF
TGTGCCAGCAGTTACCTAGACAGGGAATATGGCTACACCTTC
>TRBV9|TRBJ2-3|NA|TRBD2
CASSVGRAGGGTDTQYF
TGTGCCAGCAGCGTTGGTCGAGCGGGGGGGGGGACAGATACGCAGTATTTT
>TRBV6-1|TRBJ2-3|NA|NA
CASSVGRTDTQYF
TGTGCCAGCAGTGTGGGCCGAACAGATACGCAGTATTTT
>TRBV7-6|TRBJ1-1|few|NA
CASSLGVNMNTEAFF
TGTGCCAGCAGCTTAGGGGTGAACATGAACACTGAAGCTTTCTTT
>TRBV5-1|TRBJ2-7|NA|NA
CASSSRDTAYEQYF
TGCGCCAGCAGCTCCCGGGACACCGCCTACGAGCAGTACTTC
>TRBV29-1|TRBJ2-3|NA|TRBD1
CSVQMTGGSADTQYF
TGCAGCGTACAAATGACAGGGGGTAGCGCAGATACGCAGTATTTT
>TRBV7-2|TRBJ1-4|few|NA
CASSLAGFGKLFF
TGTGCCAGCAGCTTAGCAGGGTTTGGAAAACTGTTTTTT
>TRBV2|TRBJ2-7|NA|TRBD1
CASSVRGQGGYEQYF
TGTGCCAGCAGTGTCCGAGGACAGGGGGGCTACGAGCAGTACTTC
>TRBV7-2|TRBJ2-1|NA|NA
CASSLPKNEQFF
TGTGCCAGCAGCCTCCCCAAGAATGAGCAGTTCTTC
>TRBV7-2|TRBJ1-5|NA|NA
CASSQVGRPQHF
TGTGCCAGCAGCCAGGTTGGTCGGCCCCAGCATTTT
>TRBV2|TRBJ1-5|NA|NA
CASTGDLNQPQHF
TGTGCCAGCACCGGAGATCTGAATCAGCCCCAGCATTTT
>TRBV20-1|TRBJ1-2|few|NA
CSATSTSAYTF
TGCAGTGCTACATCGACGTCAGCGTACACCTTC
>TRBV19|TRBJ2-1|few|NA
CASSIPRSGVLVNEQFF
TGTGCCAGTAGTATCCCCCGATCAGGGGTATTAGTGAATGAGCAGTTCTTC
>TRBV2|TRBJ2-3|NA|NA
CASREDTQYF
TGTGCCAGCCGGGAAGATACGCAGTATTTT
>TRBV12-3/TRBV12-4|TRBJ2-7|NA|NA
CASSFRYSYEQYF
TGTGCCAGCAGTTTTAGGTACTCCTACGAGCAGTACTTC
>TRBV7-9|TRBJ1-2|NA|NA
CASSPPALGGYGYTF
TGTGCCAGCAGCCCCCCCGCGTTAGGGGGCTATGGCTACACCTTC
>TRBV24-1|TRBJ2-6|NA|NA
CATNGQNPYSGANVLTF
TGTGCCACGAATGGGCAGAATCCTTACTCTGGGGCCAACGTCCTGACTTTC
>TRBV7-9|TRBJ1-2|few|NA
CANTPPQAPVGYTF
TGTGCCAACACACCCCCTCAGGCCCCGGTGGGCTACACCTTC
>TRBV7-2|TRBJ2-2|medium-sized|TRBD2
CASSLAGTSTGELFF
TGTGCCAGCAGCTTAGCGGGGACTAGTACCGGGGAGCTGTTTTTT
>TRBV27|TRBJ2-5|NA|NA
CASSLSGNFETQYF
TGTGCCAGCAGCTTGAGCGGAAATTTCGAGACCCAGTACTTC
>TRBV10-3|TRBJ1-4|NA|TRBD1
CAIRGDRGPDEKLFF
TGTGCCATCAGGGGCGACAGGGGGCCTGATGAAAAACTGTTTTTT
>TRBV12-3/TRBV12-4|TRBJ2-5|NA|TRBD2
CASSLVTSDLQETQYF
TGTGCCAGCAGTTTGGTCACTAGCGACCTACAAGAGACCCAGTACTTC
>TRBV7-6|TRBJ2-7|few|NA
CASSPRLGGGNEQYF
TGTGCCAGCAGCCCACGCCTGGGAGGAGGTAACGAGCAGTACTTC
>TRBV28|TRBJ1-2|once|NA
CASSLTRENYGYTF
TGTGCCAGCAGTTTGACCCGGGAGAACTATGGCTACACCTTC
>TRBV6-5|TRBJ1-5|NA|NA
CASGAMDQPQHF
TGTGCCAGCGGGGCCATGGATCAGCCCCAGCATTTT
>TRBV7-4|TRBJ2-1|NA|NA
CASQTRGEQFF
TGTGCCAGCCAAACCCGGGGTGAGCAGTTCTTC
>TRBV27|TRBJ2-5|NA|TRBD2
CASSPGTSGGETQYF
TGTGCCAGCAGTCCCGGGACTAGCGGGGGTGAGACCCAGTACTTC
>TRBV24-1|TRBJ1-5|NA|NA
CATQQRWVLNQPQHF
TGTGCCACCCAACAAAGGTGGGTCCTCAATCAGCCCCAGCATTTT
>TRBV2|TRBJ2-7|NA|NA
CASRDTGVGEQYF
TGTGCCAGCAGGGATACCGGGGTGGGCGAGCAGTACTTC